This TCR beta chain came from a study of T-cell memory formation after mild COVID-19. This clonotype was picked up a small number of times. TCRdb redid the calling of the 5' RACE reads with MiXCR, one entry per CDR3 protein. The sample includes some 120,000 distinct CDR3 sequences, about a sixth seen only once; the top ten take 11% to 15%. Specimen: PBMCs or a T cell subset sorted from them (not recorded which). The source is an adult woman who had mild COVID-19 (a few samples of this study predate the infection). Cell type and time point are not known.

CDR3 sequence (DNA): TGTGCCAGCAGTTTACGGAACTCTGGGGCCAACGTCCTGACTTTC. This encodes CASSLRNSGANVLTF. The chain has TRBV27 and TRBJ2-6; no definite D call. V lost 2 bases and J 0 bases, leaving 5 bases between the germline ends. The germline gives CDR1 MNHEY, CDR2 SMNVEV (reference sequence). This CDR3 spans 15 amino acids. Together with reference TRBV27 and TRBJ2-6, the CDR3 gives the full variable domain: EAQVTQNPRYLITVTGKKLTVTCSQNMNHEYMSWYRQDPGLGLRQIYYSMNVEVTDKGDVPEGYKVSRKEKRNFPLILESPSPNQTSLYFCASSLRNSGANVLTFGAGSRLTVL.